Listed below are T cell receptor beta chains from one sample, sequenced in a study of T cell repertoires in cytomegalovirus infection. TCRdb called the reads again in MiXCR, with one record for every CDR3 protein. The sample holds hundreds of thousands of distinct CDR3 sequences; approximately 25% are singletons and the top ten take less than 9.5%. The sequencing sample was made of CD8+ T cells from PBMCs. The receptors were sampled from a human donor in good health (CMV status not recorded). Some clones in this sample may be carry-over from other donors' samples. Both conserved end residues are part of each CDR3. Each record gives: V gene, J gene, D gene, CDR3 length, clone size, CDR3 DNA, CDR3 protein. A D gene is named only where the DNA matches it firmly. Rows give clone size only sometimes, using once, few, many, or a class for an expanded clone.

>TRBV12-3/TRBV12-4|TRBJ2-3|NA|13|few
TGTGCCAGCAGTTTCACCCGCTCGGATACGCAGTATTTT
CASSFTRSDTQYF
>TRBV5-1|TRBJ2-7|NA|13|NA
TGCGCCAGCAGCTTGGACCAAACCTACGAGCAGTACTTC
CASSLDQTYEQYF
>TRBV28|TRBJ2-3|TRBD2|16|NA
TGTGCCAGCAGTCCGAGAGAAGGGACTAGCGCCGATACGCAGTATTTT
CASSPREGTSADTQYF
>TRBV2|TRBJ2-1|NA|16|NA
TGTGCCAGCAGTCCCACTGCGGCTAGCTCCTACAATGAGCAGTTCTTC
CASSPTAASSYNEQFF
>TRBV5-5|TRBJ2-2|TRBD2|15|NA
TGTGCCAGCAGCTTGGGATTCACTAGCGCCGGGGAGCTGTTTTTT
CASSLGFTSAGELFF
>TRBV28|TRBJ2-1|NA|16|NA
TGTGCCAGCAGGGCCGACGGCGTTAGCTCCTACAATGAGCAGTTCTTC
CASRADGVSSYNEQFF
>TRBV29-1|TRBJ2-2|NA|11|NA
TGCAGCGTCACTTTGACCGGGGAGCTGTTTTTT
CSVTLTGELFF
>TRBV7-8|TRBJ1-2|TRBD1|15|many
TGTGCCAGCAGCTTAGGGGGACAGGGGGAATATGGCTACACCTTC
CASSLGGQGEYGYTF
>TRBV7-9|TRBJ2-3|TRBD2|15|NA
TGTGCCAGCATCGGACTAGCGGGCCACACAGATACGCAGTATTTT
CASIGLAGHTDTQYF
>TRBV7-2|TRBJ2-3|TRBD2|18|many
TGTGCCAGCAGCTTAGCTACGGGGGGGATCCCTAGCACAGATACGCAGTATTTT
CASSLATGGIPSTDTQYF
>TRBV28|TRBJ2-5|NA|14|many
TGTGCCAGCAGCCCCGGGCCGGGGGTTGAGACCCAGTACTTC
CASSPGPGVETQYF
>TRBV7-6|TRBJ2-1|NA|17|NA
TGTGCCAGCAACCCTGAGGGCCCCCTAAGACAGGGAGGGGAGCAGTTCTTC
CASNPEGPLRQGGEQFF
>TRBV4-1|TRBJ1-1|NA|14|few
TGCGCCAGCAGCGAGAGACAGGAGAACACTGAAGCTTTCTTT
CASSERQENTEAFF
>TRBV5-1|TRBJ2-2|NA|15|NA
TGCGCCAGCAGCTTGGAAACAGTGGGGACCGGGGAGCTGTTTTTT
CASSLETVGTGELFF
>TRBV7-2|TRBJ2-1|TRBD1|15|many
TGTGCCAGCAGCTTCAGGACAGGGAGTTTCAATGAGCAGTTCTTC
CASSFRTGSFNEQFF
>TRBV7-9|TRBJ2-1|TRBD1|15|few
TGTGCCAGCAGCGAGACAGGGGGAGTTTACAATGAGCAGTTCTTC
CASSETGGVYNEQFF
>TRBV29-1|TRBJ2-2|NA|13|NA
TGCAGCTTTACCCCCCTAAACACCGGGGAGCTGTTTTTT
CSFTPLNTGELFF
>TRBV29-1|TRBJ2-1|TRBD1|15|NA
TGCAGCGTTGAGATTGGGACAGGGGGGTGGAATGAGCAGTTCTTC
CSVEIGTGGWNEQFF
>TRBV27|TRBJ2-3|TRBD2|14|NA
TGTGCCAGCAGTTCTAGCGGGGGGGCTAATACGCAGTATTTT
CASSSSGGANTQYF
>TRBV7-6|TRBJ2-7|TRBD2|14|NA
TGTGCCAGCAGCGCGGAGACTAGCCACTACGAGCAGTACTTC
CASSAETSHYEQYF
>TRBV7-6|TRBJ2-5|NA|16|few
TGTGCCAGCAGGTCTAGGCGGGGGCCGTACCAAGAGACCCAGTACTTC
CASRSRRGPYQETQYF
>TRBV28|TRBJ1-1|NA|15|many
TGTGCCAGCAGTCCTACCAACGACAGGAACACTGAAGCTTTCTTT
CASSPTNDRNTEAFF
>TRBV7-9|TRBJ2-1|NA|14|many
TGTGCCAGCAGCTCCGGGGCAGCCCCAAATGAGCAGTTCTTC
CASSSGAAPNEQFF
>TRBV2|TRBJ2-5|TRBD1|14|NA
TGTGCCAGCACCGCGACAGGGGCGTTGAAGACCCAGTACTTC
CASTATGALKTQYF
>TRBV6-1|TRBJ1-1|NA|13|NA
TGTGCCAGCAGTGAAGGGGCAGGGTATGAAGCTTTCTTT
CASSEGAGYEAFF
>TRBV7-9|TRBJ1-1|NA|13|few
TGTGCCAGCAGTCCGGTGGGTAGCACTGAAGCTTTCTTT
CASSPVGSTEAFF
>TRBV11-2|TRBJ2-2|TRBD2|15|few
TGTGCCAGCTTCGCGACTAGCGGAAATACCGGGGAGCTGTTTTTT
CASFATSGNTGELFF
>TRBV14|TRBJ2-7|NA|16|few
TGTGCCAGCAGCCAAGATCCCGGCAGGGTAGGAGATCGACGGTACTTC
CASSQDPGRVGDRRYF
>TRBV29-1|TRBJ2-1|NA|13|NA
TGCAGCGTTATCCTAGTGGACTACAATGAGCAGTTCTTC
CSVILVDYNEQFF
>TRBV29-1|TRBJ2-3|TRBD2|16|few
TGCAGCGCTCCCCAAATGCGGCGGGGGAGCACAGATACGCAGTATTTT
CSAPQMRRGSTDTQYF